Following are 26 T cell receptor beta chains from one sample sequenced in a study of T-cell memory formation after mild COVID-19. TCRdb itself ran the 5' RACE reads through MiXCR, one entry per CDR3 protein. The sample shows some 600,000 distinct CDR3 sequences, 15% to 20% of them seen only once. The sample consisted of PBMCs or a T cell subset sorted from them (not recorded which). The receptors were gathered from an adult woman who had mild COVID-19 (a few samples of this study predate the infection). Cell type and time point are not known.

V gene TRBV25-1 combines with J gene TRBJ2-3; 9 nucleotides agree with TRBD1. This CDR3 is 16 amino acids long. Germline CDR1 reads MGHDK; CDR2 reads SYGVNS. J gave up 0 bases and V 0 bases, and 1 base lay outside the gene matches. CDR3 in amino acids: CASSEYGTGSTDTQYF. The DNA of the CDR3 is TGTGCCAGCAGTGAATATGGGACAGGGAGCACAGATACGCAGTATTTT.

This chain connects TRBV11-2 to TRBJ2-4; no reliable D call. V was shortened by 5 bases and J by 3 bases, with 11 bases between the two germline ends. Germline loops: CDR1 SGHAT, CDR2 FQNNGV. This CDR3 has 14 residues. The DNA of the CDR3 is TGTGCCAGCAGCAGCCAGGTTTACAAAAACATTCAGTACTTC. Translating gives CASSSQVYKNIQYF.

This clonotype was counted between two and nine times. This rearrangement joins TRBV4-2 to TRBJ1-6, with D unresolved. Germline V gene sequence: CDR1 LGHNA, CDR2 YNFKEQ. The V gene lost 4 bases and the J gene lost 7 bases, with 8 bases spanning the gap. There are 13 residues in the CDR3. The CDR3 sequence: CASSPGPNSPLHF. CDR3 DNA: TGTGCCAGCAGCCCCGGGCCGAATTCACCCCTCCACTTT.

The chain employs TRBV12-3 or TRBV12-4 and TRBJ2-2, with a tentative D call TRBD1 (6 bases). The CDR3 runs 15 residues. Trimming left V 4 bases short and J 0 bases short, with 9 bases between. The CDR3 spells CASSWGQTNTGELFF. The CDR3 nucleotides read TGTGCCAGCAGTTGGGGGCAAACGAACACCGGGGAGCTGTTTTTT.

The chain couples TRBV5-1 to TRBJ2-1; 9 bases line up with TRBD1. V shed 1 base, J shed 2 bases, and the junction held 10 bases outside the gene matches. Germline lookup yields CDR1 SGHRS and CDR2 YFSETQ. The CDR3 has 18 amino acids. CDR3 DNA sequence: TGCGCCAGCAGCTTGAAAGGACCGGGACAGGGAGCCTACAATGAGCAGTTCTTC. It yields the protein CASSLKGPGQGAYNEQFF.

This clonotype was observed a few times. The CDR3 DNA sequence: TGTGCCAGCAATCCTAGCGGGGGGTACTATAGCTCCTACAATGAGCAGTTCTTC. Translation: CASNPSGGYYSSYNEQFF. V usage is TRBV25-1 and J usage is TRBJ2-1, with 11 bases aligning to TRBD2. CDR3 size: 18 residues. The V gene's germline CDR1 is MGHDK and CDR2 SYGVNS. V gave up 7 bases and J gave up 0 bases; unmatched junction bases: 11.

This clonotype has at least ten counts. The rearrangement uses TRBV27 and TRBJ1-4; D might be TRBD1 (6 bases). Trimming left V 7 bases short and J 4 bases short, with 28 bases between. The CDR3 contains 19 residues. Germline V gene data show CDR1 as MNHEY and CDR2 as SMNVEV (reference sequence). The CDR3 protein is CASKSHPRRGTRDNEKLFF. For the CDR3, the DNA is TGTGCCAGCAAGTCTCACCCACGACGAGGGACACGGGATAATGAAAAACTGTTTTTT.

Worth noting for this clonotype: A read error is possible here, since a much larger clone lies one base away. V and J are TRBV18 and TRBJ2-5; D remains ambiguous. Per the germline V gene, CDR1 is KGHSH and CDR2 is LQKENI. The CDR3 contains 13 residues. CDR3 protein: CASSPNRQEAQYF. The CDR3 coding sequence is TGTGCCAGCTCACCCAACCGGCAAGAGGCCCAGTACTTC.

The genes are TRBV6-2 or TRBV6-3 and TRBJ2-5; D may correspond to TRBD1 or TRBD2 (5 bases each). CDR1 MNHEY and CDR2 SVGEGT come from the germline V gene. The CDR3 loop spans 14 amino acids. Trimming pared 8 bases from V and 1 base from J, leaving 14 bases between. The DNA for the CDR3 is TGTGCCAGCGGAACCTACGGGACCCAAGAGACCCAGTACTTC. This sequence encodes CASGTYGTQETQYF.

The V gene is TRBV21-1, the J gene TRBJ2-7; the D segment call TRBD1 is taken from the table without a DNA check. TRBV21-1 constitutes a pseudogene. There are 14 residues in the CDR3. DNA of the CDR3: TGTGCCAGCAGCCGAAAGGGGTTGCACTACGAGCAGTACTTC. It yields the protein CASSRKGLHYEQYF.

The J gene is TRBJ2-1, the V gene TRBV11-3; maybe TRBD1 (6 bases). There are 15 residues in the CDR3. The V end lost 5 bases, the J end lost 6 bases, and 17 bases lay between the germline ends. In germline, CDR1 is SGHNT, CDR2 YENEEA. The CDR3 nucleotides are TGTGCCAGCAGCCCACTTCTCGGACAGTTCAATGAGCAGTTCTTC. Translated, it gives CASSPLLGQFNEQFF.

The chain recombines TRBV11-2 with TRBJ2-1; 8 bases line up with TRBD2. The V and J ends lost 7 bases and 2 bases, in that order; junction bases with no gene match: 13. The germline gives CDR1 SGHAT, CDR2 FQNNGV. This CDR3 has 17 residues. CDR3 nucleotide sequence: TGTGCCAGCATCCCCGGGCTGCTAGCGGGTACCTACAATGAGCAGTTCTTC. This codes for CASIPGLLAGTYNEQFF. Combining the CDR3 with reference TRBV11-2 and TRBJ2-1 gives the whole variable domain EAGVAQSPRYKIIEKRQSVAFWCNPISGHATLYWYQQILGQGPKLLIQFQNNGVVDDSQLPKDRFSAERLKGVDSTLKIQPAKLEDSAVYLCASIPGLLAGTYNEQFFGPGTRLTVL.

The chain couples TRBV3-1 to TRBJ1-4; no reliable D call. The germline CDR1 and CDR2 sequences are LGHDT and YNNKEL (reference sequence). The CDR3 runs 15 residues. Trimming took 1 base from V and 2 from J, leaving 8 bases between them. The DNA for the CDR3 is TGTGCCAGCAGCCAAGTATTGGGGACTAATGAAAAACTGTTTTTT. This codes for CASSQVLGTNEKLFF.

In DNA form, the CDR3 reads TGTGCCAGCAGTACACAGGGGGCTGGACAGCCCCAGCATTTT. Translated: CASSTQGAGQPQHF. The genes are TRBV12-3 or TRBV12-4 and TRBJ1-5, with 9 bases lining up with TRBD1. The CDR3 consists of 14 residues. J lost 7 bases, V lost 5 bases, and 6 bases had no gene match.

The CDR3 region has the DNA TGTGCCAGTAGTATCCCGGGGACCCTCTATGGCTACACCTTC. Its translation: CASSIPGTLYGYTF. The chain is built from TRBV19 and TRBJ1-2; D perhaps matches TRBD1 (5 bases). Trimming pared 3 bases from V and 4 bases from J, leaving 12 bases between. This CDR3 comprises 14 residues. CDR1 LNHDA and CDR2 SQIVND come from the germline V gene (reference sequence).

The rearrangement uses TRBV15 and TRBJ2-1; 10 bases are a match to TRBD2. The length of the CDR3 is 19 residues. The germline V gene encodes CDR1 LNHNV and CDR2 YYDKDF (reference sequence). V trimming: 0 bases; J trimming: 3 bases; junction bases outside the gene matches: 11. This CDR3 is CATSRDGTGLAGVYNEQFF. The DNA for the CDR3 is TGTGCCACCAGCAGAGACGGGACGGGGCTAGCGGGAGTCTACAATGAGCAGTTCTTC.

This clonotype came up a few times. The V call is TRBV14, the J call TRBJ2-7, with D unclear. CDR1 is SGHDN and CDR2 is FVKESK in the germline V gene. The V end lost 0 bases, the J end lost 6 bases, and 12 bases lay between the germline ends. This CDR3 comprises 14 residues. In DNA, the CDR3 is TGTGCCAGCAGCCAAGAATTTGGGATCGGCGAGCAGTACTTC. Translation: CASSQEFGIGEQYF.

V and J are TRBV7-3 and TRBJ2-3, with D uncertain. Per germline, CDR1 SGHTA and CDR2 FQGTGA. Trimming removed 5 bases from V and 1 base from J, with 13 bases in between. The CDR3 runs to 15 residues. In nucleotides, the CDR3 is TGTGCCAGCAGCCCCCAGAGCGCGGGCACAGATACGCAGTATTTT. This translates into CASSPQSAGTDTQYF.

V usage is TRBV24-1 and J usage is TRBJ2-1, with TRBD1 matching 10 bases. The CDR3 sequence is 17 residues long. After removal of 5 bases from V and 7 bases from J, the junction contained 13 bases not matched to a gene. Germline assignment: CDR1 KGHDR and CDR2 SFDVKD. The CDR3 region is CATSASPGQGMANEQFF. The CDR3 region has the DNA TGTGCCACCAGTGCCTCTCCGGGACAGGGGATGGCGAATGAGCAGTTCTTC.

The chain joins TRBV19 to TRBJ2-3, with D uncertain. The CDR3 totals 12 residues. Trimming cost V 2 bases and J 5 bases, with 5 bases left between them. Germline V gene lookup returns CDR1 LNHDA and CDR2 SQIVND (reference sequence). This CDR3 reads CASSIRGDTQYF. CDR3 sequence (DNA): TGTGCCAGTAGTATAAGAGGAGATACGCAGTATTTT.

Here the CDR3 DNA reads TGTGCTAGTGGTTTGCCAGAGTACCGGGACAGGGGGCGAGTGGTCACCGGGGAGCTGTTTTTT. Protein product: CASGLPEYRDRGRVVTGELFF. This sequence joins TRBV12-5 and TRBJ2-2; 12 bases align to TRBD1. CDR1 is LGHNT, CDR2 FRNRAP, per germline. The junction had 17 bases not matched to a gene; V was cut back by 2 bases and J by 4 bases. The CDR3 is made up of 21 amino acids. Filled out from reference TRBV12-5 and TRBJ2-2, the complete variable domain reads DARVTQTPRHKVTEMGQEVTMRCQPILGHNTVFWYRQTMMQGLELLAYFRNRAPLDDSGMPKDRFSAEMPDATLATLKIQPSEPRDSAVYFCASGLPEYRDRGRVVTGELFFGEGSRLTVL.

A word on this clonotype: The missing conserved phenylalanine or tryptophan at the end of this CDR3 makes a read error likely. The chain has TRBV5-1 and TRBJ2-2; D uncertain. The CDR3 has 15 amino acids. Germline-derived CDR1 and CDR2 are SGHRS and YFSETQ. The V and J ends lost 0 bases and 0 bases respectively, with 6 bases between them. In DNA, the CDR3 is TGCGCCAGCAGCTTGGATAGTGCGAACACCGGGGAGCTGTTTTAT. Translation: CASSLDSANTGELFY.

This clonotype was detected a few times. The chain couples TRBV25-1 to TRBJ2-7, with TRBD2 as a possible D gene (6 bases). Germline lookup yields CDR1 MGHDK and CDR2 SYGVNS. This CDR3 comprises 14 residues. Trimming cost V 6 bases and J 3 bases, with 15 bases left between them. CDR3 sequence (DNA): TGTGCCAGCAGGCCCCTTGGGACTGGCTACGAGCAGTACTTC. Amino acids: CASRPLGTGYEQYF.

The genes are TRBV14 and TRBJ2-7; weak D call: TRBD1 (6 bases). The CDR3 totals 16 residues. Deletions cut 0 bases from V and 0 bases from J, with 12 bases between. Germline CDR1 reads SGHDN; CDR2 reads FVKESK. The CDR3 DNA follows: TGTGCCAGCAGCCAAGAAGTTCACAGGGACTCCTACGAGCAGTACTTC. Its protein is CASSQEVHRDSYEQYF.

This clonotype was picked up a small number of times. This rearrangement joins TRBV4-2 to TRBJ2-5; TRBD1 is a possible D gene (5 bases). Trimming cost V 0 bases and J 5 bases, with 10 bases left between them. This CDR3 is built from 14 residues. Germline CDR1 reads LGHNA; CDR2 reads YNFKEQ. The CDR3 region is CASSQDRVVETQYF. CDR3 coding DNA: TGTGCCAGCAGCCAAGACAGGGTAGTGGAGACCCAGTACTTC.

Many counts were recorded for this clonotype. The rearrangement uses TRBV12-3 or TRBV12-4 and TRBJ2-7; 11 nucleotides line up with TRBD2. The length of the CDR3 is 19 residues. V dropped 3 bases and J dropped 2; count of bases not matched to a gene: 15. CDR3 protein: CASSFLSLSGRAIPYEQYF. CDR3 DNA: TGTGCCAGCAGTTTCCTTAGCCTTAGCGGGAGGGCTATACCCTACGAGCAGTACTTC.